This T cell receptor (beta chain) comes out of a study of T cells in Graves' hyperthyroidism and ophthalmopathy. The germline V gene encodes CDR1 MDHEN and CDR2 SYDVKM. V shed 7 bases and J shed 7 bases, with 11 bases lying between them. This CDR3 contains 12 residues. In its sample, this clonotype was seen a few times. This could be a read error, since a much larger clone is one nucleotide away. From RNA transcripts, TCR beta CDR3 regions were amplified. First-round RT-PCR of the TCR CDR3 relied on the HTBI primer set. TCRdb processed the multiplex PCR reads anew with MiXCR; each CDR3 protein has one entry. The table lists 280,000 or so distinct CDR3 sequences, over 12% of them singletons. Recently diagnosed hyperthyroidism of less than 2 months' duration affected patients aged 18 to 65. Clinical symptoms, serum thyroxine and TRAb, thyroid ultrasound and orbital computed tomography were used for the diagnoses.

The sequencing sample was made of blood. The genes are TRBV28 and TRBJ2-1; no clear D. This sequence originates from a woman aged 50 to 65 with Graves' hyperthyroidism that later progressed to Graves' ophthalmopathy. Here the CDR3 reads CASNQTLNEQFF. The CDR3 DNA reads TGTGCCAGCAACCAGACACTAAATGAGCAGTTCTTC.